This paragraph reports one T cell receptor (beta chain). There is no known antigen for this receptor. Qualities for individual bases were not recorded, and no much larger clone is one base off. The CDR3 covers 18 residues, taking in both the cysteine and the phenylalanine. Only CDR3 DNA is held: 54 bases, read in frame from base 1. V ends up 3 bases short and J 3 bases short, with an unmatched junction base count of 5. CDR1 and CDR2 are drawn from the germline V gene (reference sequence): LNHDA, SQIVND. This entry belongs to a study of shared T cell receptors in the human thymus (dated by TCRdb to the early 2020s). Regarding the research as a whole: The study investigated the way shared, self-reactive T-cell receptor alpha chains are produced in the human thymus.

The library relied on the immunoSEQ multiplex PCR assay. This immuneACCESS table, as held by TCRdb, lists in-frame sequences with V and J called but not all clones. Of the missing ones, under half trace to an unresolved V gene in checked studies; the others have no known cause. The sample contains over 450,000 clones, approximately 78% of them found a single time. The top ten hold 0.013% of the sample. This sample also appeared in a second study, on human thymus T cells. The second study, in turn, reports: In Finland, the donors were immunologically healthy infants who were having open corrective cardiac surgery for congenital heart defects. Thymus tissue was collected as surgical resects that were removed during corrective cardiac surgery. Both the thymic and the peripheral blood repertoires appeared to show biased V and J gene segment usage. According to the related research, thymic TCR repertoires were highly overlapping among unrelated individuals. The study described the TCR alpha and beta repertoires in eight or nine infant thymus samples and four matching peripheral blood samples. Donor ages ranged from roughly 6 to 250 days, and the cohort comprised roughly six male and a couple of female infants. Thymocytes were freed from the tissue by mechanical means and kept at -70 degrees C as pellets of roughly 8.5-30 million cells. Genomic DNA was extracted from frozen cell pellets with a QIAsymphony instrument. The immunoSEQ multiplex PCR assay was used to amplify the TCRB and TCRAD loci from a standardized quantity of quality-controlled genomic DNA. The V(D)J region was spanned by amplicons of a length sufficient to cover the CDR3 and to identify V and J genes. The commercial immunoSEQ service was used to sequence amplicons on an Illumina platform. Primer bias and sequencing errors were corrected as previously described, and TCRAD and TCRB definitions were based on the IMGT database. Analysis of the repertoires was done with immunoSEQ Analyzer 3.0 and VDJTools and included basic statistics, V/J segment usage, diversity estimates, rarefaction and pairwise overlap. Chao1, ChaoE, Efron-Thisted, Shannon and inverse Simpson indices were used to estimate diversity, which was also estimated on datasets down-sampled to the smallest sample. Repertoire overlap was determined by strict matching of CDR3 nucleotide sequence, V gene and J gene, and Jaccard-based multidimensional scaling clustering was applied. On average, roughly 800,000 unique TCRB clonotypes were obtained from thymus samples, compared with around 78,000 from blood samples.

The clonotype originates from a boy under two years old with a congenital heart defect. Donor details come from another sample of the same person, matched by shared clones. Sequencing was done on a sample of thymocytes. The rearranged segments are TRBV19 and TRBJ2-2, with 15 middle bases fitting TRBD2. For the CDR3, the sequence is CASSIERTSGRDTGELFF. The sequence in DNA is TGTGCCAGTAGTATTGAGAGGACTAGCGGGAGGGACACCGGGGAGCTGTTTTTT.